This T cell receptor (beta chain) was observed in a study of T-cell reconstitution after alpha-beta-depleted transplantation in children. Regarding the study as a whole: Reportedly, alpha-beta T cells present about two months post-transplant originated from several hundred expanded clones of graft origin. From newly produced T cells came most of the T-cell counts and diversity one year after transplant.

As to this clonotype: Its antigen is still unknown.

The CDR3 has 19 residues. Trimming at V came to 4 bases and at J to 1 base, leaving 18 bases not matched to a gene. The germline CDR1 and CDR2 sequences are SGHRS and YFSETQ. Unique molecular identifiers featured in how the TCRbeta library was prepared. TCRdb processed the PCR reads anew with MiXCR; each CDR3 protein has one entry. The table lists about 590,000 distinct CDR3 sequences, 10% to 15% of them singletons. The sequencing used PBMCs, mostly from graft donor cells, collected 360 days after TCRalphabeta/CD19-depleted stem cell transplant. The gene calls are TRBV5-1 and TRBJ2-7; 9 bases agree with TRBD2. The clonotype originates from a male patient aged 10 to 17 who had a stem cell transplant for acute myeloid leukemia, so the T cells may come from the graft donor. Here the CDR3 reads CASSRGLVLASGESYEQYF. The CDR3 nucleotides read TGCGCCAGCAGCCGGGGACTGGTTTTGGCTAGCGGGGAATCCTACGAGCAGTACTTC.